This T cell receptor beta chain came from a study of T cells expressing NK-cell markers. Whole-study context: The study sequenced eight donors, seven HCMV-seropositive and one seronegative.

Making the TCR beta cDNA relied on 5'RACE template switching with UMIs. TCRdb re-analyzed the 5' RACE reads; it lists each CDR3 protein once, without DNA. This sample lists about 450,000 distinct CDR3 sequences; its ten largest clones have approximately 7%. The CDR3 length is 15 residues. In germline, CDR1 is MGHRA, CDR2 YSYEKL. This clonotype was obtained from a woman aged 18-69 years in good health. The chain couples TRBV4-1 to TRBJ2-3; TCRdb's D call of TRBD1 is untestable without DNA. Material: blood T cells: a sorted CD56 or NKG2C T cell subset, CD4+ or CD8+ T cells, or bulk PBMC T cells (not recorded which). The CDR3 reads CASSPRTGGYDTQYF.